The 21 T cell receptor beta chains presented below share a single source sample, sequenced in a study of identical twins. One entry per CDR3 protein, called by TCRdb with MiXCR from the 5' RACE reads. The sample lists about 660,000 distinct CDR3 sequences, around 8.6% seen once, with approximately 0.89% in the top ten. The same sample was also studied in work on yellow fever vaccine responses in identical twins.

Sequencing was carried out using PBMCs. The receptors stem from a woman younger than 35 in good health.

This clonotype has a handful of counts. The chain links TRBV5-1 to TRBJ2-3, with 7 positions matching TRBD1. V gave up 3 bases and J gave up 5 bases; unmatched junction bases: 12. From germline, CDR1 is SGHRS and CDR2 YFSETQ. This CDR3 spans 16 amino acids. CDR3 bases: TGCGCCAGCAGCTCCCCGACAGGGATAACGCGAGATACGCAGTATTTT. Translated, it gives CASSSPTGITRDTQYF.

J is TRBJ2-2 and V is TRBV19, with D possibly being TRBD1 (6 bases). The V end lost 7 bases, the J end lost 0 bases, and 12 bases lay between the germline ends. The CDR3 consists of 15 residues. Germline loops: CDR1 LNHDA, CDR2 SQIVND (reference sequence). CDR3 sequence reads: CASISGTTNTGELFF. The CDR3 nucleotides read TGTGCCAGTATTTCCGGGACAACGAACACCGGGGAGCTGTTTTTT.

The sample holds a few counts of this clonotype. CDR3 sequence: CAAGLGAGEKLFF. The CDR3, as DNA: TGTGCCGCCGGGCTAGGGGCGGGAGAAAAACTGTTTTTT. The V call is TRBV28, the J call TRBJ1-4; a weak D match, TRBD1 (5 bases). V was cut by 11 bases and J by 8 bases, with 18 bases left in between. Germline CDR1 reads MDHEN; CDR2 reads SYDVKM. This CDR3 is built from 13 residues.

V and J are TRBV11-2 and TRBJ2-7; a possible D gene is TRBD2 (5 bases). V lost 0 bases and J 3 bases, leaving 12 bases between the germline ends. Germline CDR1 reads SGHAT; CDR2 reads FQNNGV. The CDR3 is made up of 15 amino acids. CDR3 coding DNA: TGTGCCAGCAGCTTAGAGGGCGGGCAGGTCTACGAGCAGTACTTC. This gives the protein CASSLEGGQVYEQYF.

The chain combines TRBV10-3 with TRBJ1-2; D remains ambiguous. Germline CDR1 and CDR2: ENHRY and SYGVKD. This CDR3 spans 16 amino acids. V gave up 0 bases and J gave up 0 bases, with 11 bases separating them. The CDR3 DNA sequence: TGTGCCATCAGTGAGTCGATTAGGGTTTCTAACTATGGCTACACCTTC. It encodes CAISESIRVSNYGYTF.

This clonotype was seen a few times. The V gene is TRBV10-3, the J gene TRBJ2-5; 7 bases are shared with TRBD2. CDR3 length: 14 amino acids. V shed 0 bases, J shed 10 bases, and the junction held 8 bases outside the gene matches. Germline CDR1 is ENHRY and CDR2 is SYGVKD. This CDR3 is CAISESASGVFQYF. DNA of the CDR3: TGTGCCATCAGTGAGTCGGCAAGCGGGGTTTTCCAGTACTTC.

This clonotype was seen more than once but under ten times. The chain uses TRBV12-3 or TRBV12-4 and TRBJ1-4; D call uncertain. The CDR3 contains 14 residues. Trimming cost V 8 bases and J 8 bases, with 18 bases left between them. As DNA, the CDR3 is TGTGCCAGCGGCTCCGGGCCTGGGTTAGAAAAACTGTTTTTT. This codes for CASGSGPGLEKLFF.

This rearrangement joins TRBV6-2 or TRBV6-3 to TRBJ2-1; TRBD2 matches 9 bases. The J segment lost 0 bases and the V segment lost 5 bases, leaving 8 bases of the junction unmatched. CDR3 size: 17 residues. Germline lookup yields CDR1 MNHEY and CDR2 SVGEGT. In DNA form, the CDR3 reads TGTGCCAGCAGTCACCGGAGCGGGAGGTCCTCCTACAATGAGCAGTTCTTC. Translated, it gives CASSHRSGRSSYNEQFF.

This chain's CDR3 is CSAQTLGGTLSYEQYF. The CDR3 DNA follows: TGCAGTGCCCAAACCCTGGGAGGAACCCTCTCCTACGAGCAGTACTTC. This chain links TRBV20-1 with TRBJ2-7, with D possibly TRBD2 on 6 matching bases. The CDR3 has 16 residues. Germline lookup yields CDR1 DFQATT and CDR2 SNEGSKA (reference sequence). Trimming stripped 6 bases from V and 0 bases from J, with 21 bases between.

The rearrangement joins TRBV20-1 to TRBJ2-1, with 9 bases identical to TRBD2. This CDR3 contains 15 residues. The V gene end was trimmed by 6 bases and the J gene end by 3 bases; junction bases not matched to a gene: 9. Germline V CDR1 and CDR2: DFQATT, SNEGSKA (reference sequence). The CDR3 nucleotides read TGCAGTGCCCGCCGGCGGGGGGGCGGCTACAATGAGCAGTTCTTC. The encoded protein is CSARRRGGGYNEQFF.

This chain joins TRBV19 and TRBJ1-1; D is unclear. Germline CDR1 is LNHDA and CDR2 is SQIVND (reference sequence). V lost 7 bases, J lost 3 bases, and 15 bases lay in between. CDR3 length: 14 residues. The CDR3 protein is CASTSLPGYTEAFF. CDR3 DNA: TGTGCCAGTACAAGCCTTCCGGGTTACACTGAAGCTTTCTTT.

This clonotype was observed many times. The chain employs TRBV18 and TRBJ2-7, with 11 bases identical to TRBD1. The CDR3 loop spans 14 amino acids. The ends lost 4 bases at V and 4 bases at J; junction bases unmatched: 3. CDR1 is KGHSH, CDR2 LQKENI, per germline. Here the CDR3 reads CASSRTGGVYEQYF. Written as DNA, the CDR3 is TGTGCCAGCTCACGGACAGGGGGCGTATACGAGCAGTACTTC.

The chain links TRBV7-2 to TRBJ2-7, with D unclear. The CDR3 length is 15 residues. From germline, CDR1 is SGHTA and CDR2 FQGNSA. Deletions cut 2 bases from V and 6 bases from J, with 17 bases between. The CDR3 protein is CASSLRVALPGEQYF. For the CDR3, the DNA is TGTGCCAGCAGCTTAAGGGTAGCACTACCTGGCGAGCAGTACTTC.

This clonotype was counted many times. This sequence joins TRBV6-5 and TRBJ2-1; 11 positions match TRBD2. CDR1 and CDR2 (germline): MNHEY, SVGAGI. There are 15 residues in the CDR3. J gave up 9 bases and V 0 bases, and 4 bases lay outside the gene matches. DNA for the CDR3: TGTGCCAGCAGTTACTCAGCCGGGACTAGCGGTGAGCAGTTCTTC. Its protein product is CASSYSAGTSGEQFF.

The table lists this clonotype with a few counts. V usage is TRBV5-1 and J usage is TRBJ1-1; D may be TRBD1 (6 bases). The CDR3 runs 14 residues. Germline V gene data show CDR1 as SGHRS and CDR2 as YFSETQ. V was pared by 0 bases and J by 6 bases, with 12 bases between. The CDR3 coding sequence is TGCGCCAGCAGCTTGGTTAGGGGGGCTGCTGAAGCTTTCTTT. Amino acid sequence: CASSLVRGAAEAFF.

V usage is TRBV30 and J usage is TRBJ2-7; D unclear. In germline, CDR1 is GTSNPN, CDR2 SVGIG (reference sequence). The CDR3 covers 11 residues. Trimming shortened V by 3 bases and J by 2 bases, and 5 bases separated the two germline ends. The CDR3 region is CAWSHPYEQYF. The CDR3 DNA reads as TGTGCCTGGAGCCACCCCTACGAGCAGTACTTC.

Only a few counts were recorded for this clonotype. The gene calls are TRBV14 and TRBJ1-1, with D unresolved. From germline, CDR1 is SGHDN and CDR2 FVKESK. Trimming took 3 bases from V and 7 from J, leaving 12 bases between them. CDR3 length: 13 amino acids. As DNA, the CDR3 is TGTGCCAGCAGCCAGTTATCGGGAGGTGAAGCTTTCTTT. Translation gives CASSQLSGGEAFF.

This rearrangement joins TRBV12-3 or TRBV12-4 to TRBJ2-3, with 7 bases identical to TRBD1. CDR3 length: 12 amino acids. V lost 6 bases to trimming and J lost 9 bases; unmatched junction nucleotides: 6. The CDR3: CASSAEGQTQYF. CDR3 DNA: TGTGCCAGCAGCGCCGAGGGACAGACGCAGTATTTT.

The J gene is TRBJ2-5, the V gene TRBV9, with unresolved D. CDR3 length: 11 residues. V gave up 0 bases and J gave up 9 bases, with 6 bases separating them. CDR1 SGDLS and CDR2 YYNGEE come from the germline V gene. This chain's CDR3 is CASSVVIAQYF. CDR3 sequence (DNA): TGTGCCAGCAGCGTAGTGATCGCCCAGTACTTC.

This clonotype was recorded at least ten times. The rearrangement uses TRBV12-3 or TRBV12-4 and TRBJ2-3, with 8 bases matching TRBD2. The CDR3 is 15 residues long. J lost 3 bases, V lost 6 bases, and 8 bases had no gene match. The CDR3 loop reads CASRKTSAKTDTQYF. The CDR3 coding sequence is TGTGCCAGCAGGAAGACTAGCGCCAAAACAGATACGCAGTATTTT.

This clonotype was recorded a few times. The genes are TRBV7-9 and TRBJ2-7, with D maybe TRBD1 (6 bases). Trimming removed 4 bases from V and 6 bases from J, with 13 bases in between. Germline V gene data show CDR1 as SEHNR and CDR2 as FQNEAQ (reference sequence). This CDR3 region has 13 residues. CDR3 sequence: CASSYRVAVEQYF. The CDR3, as DNA: TGTGCCAGCAGCTACAGGGTTGCGGTCGAGCAGTACTTC.